This TCR beta chain was observed in a study of cytomegalovirus exposure and HLA in healthy donors. Study-wide results and caveats: Across all donors, roughly uniform sequencing depth was an assumption of the presence/absence analyses. Reportedly, a later analysis found an Asian-associated ancestry cluster had fewer N-insertions than the approximately 670-donor mean.

Germline CDR1 reads SGHTS; CDR2 reads YDEGEE. The CDR3 consists of 17 residues. J lost 3 bases, V lost 0 bases, and 5 bases had no gene match. The study ran its PCR with 60 Vbeta and 13 Jbeta primers. The protocol was immunoSEQ multiplex PCR, while the TCRdb copy is restricted to in-frame clones and leaves out a portion. The sample records more than 90,000 clones, 75% to 85% being singletons. Note on this clone: Its antigen is undetermined.

The sequenced sample was PBMCs. This sequence originates from a woman younger than 35 in good health and CMV-seropositive. The chain couples TRBV5-8 to TRBJ2-1; 11 nucleotides agree with TRBD2. CDR3 protein: CASSLGLAGGGYNEQFF. As DNA, the CDR3 is TGTGCCAGCAGCTTGGGTCTAGCGGGAGGAGGCTACAATGAGCAGTTCTTC.